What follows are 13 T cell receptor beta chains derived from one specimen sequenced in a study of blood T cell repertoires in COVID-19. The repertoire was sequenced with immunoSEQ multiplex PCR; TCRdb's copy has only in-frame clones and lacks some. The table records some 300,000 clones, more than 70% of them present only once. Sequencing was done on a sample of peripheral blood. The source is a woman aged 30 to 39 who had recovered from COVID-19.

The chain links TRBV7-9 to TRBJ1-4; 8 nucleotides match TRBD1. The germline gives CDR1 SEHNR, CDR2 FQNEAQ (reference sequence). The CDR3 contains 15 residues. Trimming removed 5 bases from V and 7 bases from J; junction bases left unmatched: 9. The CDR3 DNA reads TGTGCCAGCAGCGCCCGACAGGGGATAACTGAAAAACTGTTTTTT. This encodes CASSARQGITEKLFF.

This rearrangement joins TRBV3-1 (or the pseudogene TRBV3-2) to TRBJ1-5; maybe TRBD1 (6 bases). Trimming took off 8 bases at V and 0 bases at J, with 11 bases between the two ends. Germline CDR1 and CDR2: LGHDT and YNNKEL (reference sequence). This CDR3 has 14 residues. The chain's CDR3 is CASGTLYSNQPQHF. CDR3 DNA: TGTGCCAGCGGGACACTCTATAGCAATCAGCCCCAGCATTTT.

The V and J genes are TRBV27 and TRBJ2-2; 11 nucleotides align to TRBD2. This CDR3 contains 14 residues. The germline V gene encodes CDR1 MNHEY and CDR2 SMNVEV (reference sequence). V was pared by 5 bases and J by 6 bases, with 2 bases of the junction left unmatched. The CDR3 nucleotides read TGTGCCAGCAGTACTAGCGGGGGATCCGGGGAGCTGTTTTTT. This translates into CASSTSGGSGELFF.

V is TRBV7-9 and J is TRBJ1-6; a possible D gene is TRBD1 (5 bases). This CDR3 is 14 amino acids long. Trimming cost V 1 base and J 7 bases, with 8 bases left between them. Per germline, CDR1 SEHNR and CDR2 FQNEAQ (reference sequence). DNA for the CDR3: TGTGCCAGCAGCTTAGTTCCAGGGAATTCACCCCTCCACTTT. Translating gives CASSLVPGNSPLHF.

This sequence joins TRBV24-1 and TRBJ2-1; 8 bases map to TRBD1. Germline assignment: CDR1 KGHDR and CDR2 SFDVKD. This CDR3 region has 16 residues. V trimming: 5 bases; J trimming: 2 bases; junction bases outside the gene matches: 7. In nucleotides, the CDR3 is TGTGCCACCAGTGGCAGGGGGCAGGAGGCCTACAATGAGCAGTTCTTC. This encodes CATSGRGQEAYNEQFF.

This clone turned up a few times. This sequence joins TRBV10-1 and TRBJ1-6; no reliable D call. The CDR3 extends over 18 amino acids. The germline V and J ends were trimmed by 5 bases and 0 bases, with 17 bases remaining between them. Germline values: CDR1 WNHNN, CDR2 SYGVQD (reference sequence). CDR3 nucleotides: TGCGCCAGCAGTCCCCAGGCCGTACCGTACTCCTATAATTCACCCCTCCACTTT. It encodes CASSPQAVPYSYNSPLHF.

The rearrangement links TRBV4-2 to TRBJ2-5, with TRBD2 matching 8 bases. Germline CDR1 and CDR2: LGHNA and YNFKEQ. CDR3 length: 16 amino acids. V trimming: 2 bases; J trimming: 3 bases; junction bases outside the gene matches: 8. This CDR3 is CASSQHLGGGKETQYF. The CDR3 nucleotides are TGTGCCAGCAGCCAACACCTCGGGGGGGGAAAAGAGACCCAGTACTTC.

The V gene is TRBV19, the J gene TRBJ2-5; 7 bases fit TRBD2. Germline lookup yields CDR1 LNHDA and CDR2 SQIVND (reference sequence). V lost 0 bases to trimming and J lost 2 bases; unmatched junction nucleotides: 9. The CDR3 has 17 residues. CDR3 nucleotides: TGTGCCAGTAGTATAGAGGGAGCGGGGAGACAGCAAGAGACCCAGTACTTC. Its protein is CASSIEGAGRQQETQYF.

CDR3 residues: CASSLQVSYEQYF. CDR3 nucleotide sequence: TGTGCCAGCAGTTTACAGGTCTCCTACGAGCAGTACTTC. The chain couples TRBV27 to TRBJ2-7, with D unclear. This CDR3 contains 13 residues. Trimming pared 2 bases from V and 0 bases from J, leaving 5 bases between. CDR1 and CDR2 (germline): MNHEY, SMNVEV (reference sequence).

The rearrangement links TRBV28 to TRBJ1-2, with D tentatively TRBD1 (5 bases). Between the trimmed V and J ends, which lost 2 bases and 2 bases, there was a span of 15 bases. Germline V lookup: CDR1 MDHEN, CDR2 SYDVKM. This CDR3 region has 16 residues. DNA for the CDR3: TGTGCCAGCAGTTTACCCCCTTGGGCAGGGAACTATGGCTACACCTTC. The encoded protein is CASSLPPWAGNYGYTF.

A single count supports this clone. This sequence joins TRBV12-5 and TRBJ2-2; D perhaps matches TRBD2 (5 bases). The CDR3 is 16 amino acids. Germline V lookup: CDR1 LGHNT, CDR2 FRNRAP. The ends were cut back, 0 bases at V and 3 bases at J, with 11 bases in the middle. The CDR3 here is CASGLVAGRDTGELFF. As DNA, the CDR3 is TGTGCTAGTGGTTTGGTGGCGGGTCGAGACACCGGGGAGCTGTTTTTT.

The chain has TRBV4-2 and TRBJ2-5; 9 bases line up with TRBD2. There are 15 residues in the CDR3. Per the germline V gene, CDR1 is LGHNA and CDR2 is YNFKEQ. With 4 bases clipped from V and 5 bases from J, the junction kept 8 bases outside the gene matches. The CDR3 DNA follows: TGTGCCAGCAGCCCCTCGGGTAGCGGGGGTGAGACCCAGTACTTC. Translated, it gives CASSPSGSGGETQYF.

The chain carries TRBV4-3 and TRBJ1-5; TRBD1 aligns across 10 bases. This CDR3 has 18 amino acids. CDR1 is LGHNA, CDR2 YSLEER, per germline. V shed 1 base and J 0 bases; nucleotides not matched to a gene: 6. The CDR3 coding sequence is TGCGCCAGCAGCCAAGGATCCGACAGGGGGCCTAGCAATCAGCCCCAGCATTTT. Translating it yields CASSQGSDRGPSNQPQHF.